The 8 T cell receptor beta chains given below trace back to one sample, sequenced in a study of cytomegalovirus exposure and HLA in healthy donors. The PCR ran on 60 Vbeta and 13 Jbeta primers. Profiled with immunoSEQ multiplex PCR; TCRdb holds only in-frame clones, not every one. Here the sample spans about 110,000 clones, 75% to 90% being singletons. Sequences were obtained from PBMCs. The receptors come from a man in his forties or fifties in good health and CMV-seronegative.

The rearrangement uses TRBV7-9 and TRBJ1-1; 9 nucleotides align to TRBD1. The J segment lost 5 bases and the V segment lost 5 bases, leaving 12 bases of the junction unmatched. Germline V lookup: CDR1 SEHNR, CDR2 FQNEAQ (reference sequence). The CDR3 is 16 amino acids. The CDR3 reads CASSKPTGGTATEAFF. CDR3 in DNA: TGTGCCAGCAGCAAACCGACAGGGGGTACGGCGACTGAAGCTTTCTTT.

This clone has a single count. The chain combines TRBV13 with TRBJ2-5, with D tentatively TRBD1 (5 bases). Germline V gene lookup returns CDR1 PRHDT and CDR2 FYEKMQ (reference sequence). V lost 0 bases and J lost 2, with 7 bases in between. The CDR3 covers 14 residues. Here the CDR3 DNA reads TGTGCCAGCAGCTTAGGGACAGCACAAGAGACCCAGTACTTC. Translating it yields CASSLGTAQETQYF.

The chain recombines TRBV19 with TRBJ1-5; weak D call: TRBD1 (6 bases). V gave up 7 bases and J gave up 3 bases, with 19 bases separating them. This CDR3 spans 16 amino acids. Germline V gene data show CDR1 as LNHDA and CDR2 as SQIVND (reference sequence). The CDR3 sequence is CASIDSGTRNNQPQHF. CDR3 nucleotide sequence: TGTGCCAGTATTGATTCAGGGACAAGGAACAATCAGCCCCAGCATTTT.

This chain uses TRBV20-1 with TRBJ2-7; the D is unclear. V shed 2 bases and J shed 5 bases, with 4 bases lying between them. Germline-derived CDR1 and CDR2 are DFQATT and SNEGSKA (reference sequence). The CDR3 runs 10 residues. The CDR3 DNA is TGCAGTGCTAGACCCAACGAGCAGTACTTC. As protein: CSARPNEQYF.

The rearrangement uses TRBV5-6 and TRBJ2-7; TRBD1 agrees at 7 bases. V shed 3 bases and J 2 bases; nucleotides not matched to a gene: 5. CDR1 and CDR2 (germline): SGHDT, YYEEEE. The CDR3 has 14 residues. The CDR3, as DNA: TGTGCCAGCAGCTGGGGACAGCCCGCCTACGAGCAGTACTTC. Translating it yields CASSWGQPAYEQYF.

There are a few counts of this clone. CDR3 sequence (DNA): TGTGCCAGCAGCCGACCGGGAGACCTCCTTTATAATTCACCCCTCCACTTT. Translating it yields CASSRPGDLLYNSPLHF. This chain uses TRBV7-2 with TRBJ1-6, with D unresolved. The germline V gene encodes CDR1 SGHTA and CDR2 FQGNSA. The CDR3 consists of 17 residues. With 5 bases removed from V and 4 bases from J, the gap between germline ends came to 18 bases. The variable domain in full, completed from reference TRBV7-2 and TRBJ1-6, reads GAGVSQSPSNKVTEKGKDVELRCDPISGHTALYWYRQSLGQGLEFLIYFQGNSAPDKSGLPSDRFSAERTGGSVSTLTIQRTQQEDSAVYLCASSRPGDLLYNSPLHFGNGTRLTVT.

This sequence joins TRBV28 and TRBJ2-1; D possibly corresponds to TRBD2 (7 bases). Between the trimmed V and J ends, which lost 2 bases and 8 bases, there was a span of 16 bases. This CDR3 spans 15 amino acids. From germline, CDR1 is MDHEN and CDR2 SYDVKM. This CDR3 is CASSLVGKGGDEQFF. CDR3 in DNA: TGTGCCAGCAGTTTAGTAGGAAAGGGGGGGGATGAGCAGTTCTTC.

The chain joins TRBV7-9 to TRBJ2-7, with D possibly TRBD1 on 6 matching bases. Trimming took 5 bases from V and 7 from J, leaving 9 bases between them. Germline V gene data show CDR1 as SEHNR and CDR2 as FQNEAQ (reference sequence). The CDR3 consists of 11 residues. CDR3 residues: CASSLDREQYF. The CDR3 coding sequence is TGTGCCAGCAGCCTAGACAGGGAGCAGTACTTC.